These 29 T cell receptor beta chains were all obtained from the same sample, sequenced in a study of shared T cell receptors in the human thymus. Sequencing used immunoSEQ multiplex PCR; TCRdb keeps in-frame clones, though not all of them. This table has 630,000 or so clones, around 87% appearing once. The same sample was also studied in work on human thymus T cells.

Material for sequencing was thymocytes. The origin of the receptors is a boy younger than two with a congenital heart defect.

The chain uses TRBV11-1 and TRBJ2-1, with D possibly matching TRBD1 (5 bases). The CDR3 runs to 13 residues. CDR1 is SGHAT, CDR2 FQDESV, per germline (reference sequence). Between the trimmed V and J ends, which lost 5 bases and 5 bases, there was a span of 10 bases. The CDR3 here is CASSPDRHNEQFF. In nucleotides, the CDR3 is TGTGCCAGCAGCCCTGACAGACACAATGAGCAGTTCTTC.

This chain joins TRBV4-3 and TRBJ1-2; possible D gene TRBD1, 6 bases. CDR1 LGHNA and CDR2 YSLEER come from the germline V gene. Between the trimmed V and J ends, which lost 0 bases and 8 bases, there was a span of 22 bases. This CDR3 region has 17 residues. CDR3 residues: CASSQDGQGMRALGYTF. CDR3 coding DNA: TGCGCCAGCAGCCAAGATGGCCAGGGGATGAGGGCTCTCGGCTACACCTTC.

The V gene is TRBV5-1, the J gene TRBJ1-6, with 9 nucleotides matching TRBD1. The CDR3 loop spans 17 amino acids. V shed 4 bases, J shed 7 bases, and the junction held 12 bases outside the gene matches. Per germline, CDR1 SGHRS and CDR2 YFSETQ. CDR3 protein: CASSPEGGQGENSPLHF. Written as DNA, the CDR3 is TGCGCCAGCAGCCCCGAAGGGGGACAGGGTGAGAATTCACCCCTCCACTTT.

Only one count was recorded for this clone. DNA of the CDR3: TGTGCCACCACAAGCGGGAACGCAGATACGCAGTATTTT. Protein product: CATTSGNADTQYF. The chain uses TRBV27 and TRBJ2-3, with TRBD2 matching over 7 bases. J gave up 4 bases and V 10 bases, and 8 bases lay outside the gene matches. The CDR3 consists of 13 residues. Germline V gene data show CDR1 as MNHEY and CDR2 as SMNVEV (reference sequence).

The V gene is TRBV9, the J gene TRBJ2-1, with 10 positions matching TRBD2. Losses at the gene ends were 0 bases for V and 4 bases for J; bases not matched to a gene: 7. CDR1 and CDR2 from the germline V gene are SGDLS and YYNGEE. CDR3 length: 17 residues. CDR3 sequence (DNA): TGTGCCAGCAGCGTAGAGGCTAGCGGGGGACCATACAATGAGCAGTTCTTC. It is translated as CASSVEASGGPYNEQFF.

The chain carries TRBV6-5 and TRBJ2-2; D call uncertain. V was clipped by 5 bases and J by 4 bases, with 11 bases between them. Germline V lookup: CDR1 MNHEY, CDR2 SVGAGI. The CDR3 contains 14 residues. CDR3 coding DNA: TGTGCCAGCAGTGCCCTGGCGGTCACCGGGGAGCTGTTTTTT. Its translation: CASSALAVTGELFF.

CDR3 in DNA: TGCGCCAGCTCAGGAAATTCACCCCTCCACTTT. It is translated as CASSGNSPLHF. The chain joins TRBV4-1 to TRBJ1-6; D is unclear. Germline assignment: CDR1 MGHRA and CDR2 YSYEKL. This CDR3 is built from 11 residues. V gave up 8 bases and J gave up 7 bases, with 6 bases separating them.

The rearrangement joins TRBV20-1 to TRBJ1-1; no firm D call. This CDR3 region has 8 residues. V lost 7 bases to trimming and J lost 10 bases, with 7 bases between them. Germline assignment: CDR1 DFQATT and CDR2 SNEGSKA (reference sequence). As DNA, the CDR3 is TGCAGTGACGCGGGAGCTTTCTTT. As protein: CSDAGAFF.

In the case of this clone: This same CDR3 is encoded by further DNA sequences in the sample. The genes are TRBV5-1 and TRBJ2-1; D is unresolved. The germline gives CDR1 SGHRS, CDR2 YFSETQ. V lost 4 bases to trimming and J lost 7 bases, with 6 bases between them. The CDR3 loop spans 11 amino acids. The CDR3 here is CASSTYNEQFF. In DNA, the CDR3 is TGCGCCAGCAGCACTTATAATGAGCAGTTCTTC.

The chain employs TRBV27 and TRBJ2-7; weak D call: TRBD2 (5 bases). The ends were cut back, 6 bases at V and 0 bases at J, with 15 bases in the middle. CDR1 and CDR2 (germline): MNHEY, SMNVEV (reference sequence). This CDR3 spans 15 amino acids. Here the CDR3 reads CASSRLRGSSYEQYF. CDR3 coding DNA: TGTGCCAGCAGCCGTTTAAGAGGGAGCTCCTACGAGCAGTACTTC.

CDR3 loop: CASSSPLAGGVLPRDTQYF. The CDR3 bases are TGTGCCAGCAGCTCTCCACTAGCGGGAGGTGTTTTGCCGCGAGATACGCAGTATTTT. J is TRBJ2-3 and V is TRBV11-2; 12 bases line up with TRBD2. The CDR3 contains 19 residues. Per the germline V gene, CDR1 is SGHAT and CDR2 is FQNNGV. V lost 4 bases and J lost 5; bases outside the gene matches: 16.

This chain's CDR3 is CASSVSQVPLEQYF. CDR3 DNA sequence: TGTGCCAGCAGCGTATCACAGGTCCCCCTCGAGCAGTACTTC. The genes are TRBV9 and TRBJ2-7; D possibly corresponds to TRBD1 (5 bases). V was clipped by 1 base and J by 6 bases, with 14 bases between them. CDR3 length: 14 residues. Per the germline V gene, CDR1 is SGDLS and CDR2 is YYNGEE.

V is TRBV6-1 and J is TRBJ1-2; TRBD1 aligns across 7 bases. The ends lost 2 bases at V and 1 base at J; junction bases unmatched: 19. Germline CDR1 is MNHNS and CDR2 is SASEGT. The CDR3 consists of 20 residues. CDR3 in amino acids: CASSESPATGNFTDNYGYTF. DNA for the CDR3: TGTGCCAGCAGTGAAAGCCCGGCGACAGGGAACTTTACCGATAACTATGGCTACACCTTC.

The chain uses TRBV11-2 and TRBJ2-3; 10 bases map to TRBD2. From germline, CDR1 is SGHAT and CDR2 FQNNGV. CDR3 length: 16 residues. V was pared by 1 base and J by 6 bases, with 7 bases of the junction left unmatched. Written as DNA, the CDR3 is TGTGCCAGCAGCTTAGGCCTCACTAGCGGGACGGATACGCAGTATTTT. Its translation is CASSLGLTSGTDTQYF.

This clone was seen more than once but under ten times. The chain joins TRBV28 to TRBJ1-1; tentative D call: TRBD1 (6 bases). The CDR3 extends over 14 amino acids. The V end lost 5 bases, the J end lost 6 bases, and 16 bases lay between the germline ends. Germline V CDR1 and CDR2: MDHEN, SYDVKM. The CDR3 region is CASSITLRGAEAFF. CDR3 coding DNA: TGTGCCAGCAGTATCACACTCAGGGGTGCTGAAGCTTTCTTT.

The chain couples TRBV30 to TRBJ2-1, with 8 positions matching TRBD2. Germline V gene data show CDR1 as GTSNPN and CDR2 as SVGIG (reference sequence). V lost 0 bases and J lost 7; bases outside the gene matches: 8. This CDR3 is built from 15 residues. The CDR3 nucleotides are TGTGCCTGGAGTGTGAAATATAGCGGGATTAATGAGCAGTTCTTC. As protein: CAWSVKYSGINEQFF.

This chain uses TRBV12-5 with TRBJ2-7; the D gene is possibly TRBD1 (6 bases). The germline V gene has CDR1 LGHNT and CDR2 FRNRAP. Trimming shortened V by 0 bases and J by 1 base, and 13 bases separated the two germline ends. The CDR3 sequence is 16 residues long. The CDR3 spells CASGLVIRQESYEQYF. CDR3 nucleotide sequence: TGTGCTAGTGGTTTGGTAATTCGACAGGAGTCCTACGAGCAGTACTTC.

The chain carries TRBV29-1 and TRBJ2-7; TRBD2 agrees at 9 bases. Germline values: CDR1 SQVTM, CDR2 ANQGSEA. The CDR3 totals 13 residues. The junction had 4 bases not matched to a gene; V was cut back by 4 bases and J by 3 bases. The CDR3 region is CSVGASGDYEQYF. CDR3 coding DNA: TGCAGCGTTGGGGCTAGCGGGGACTACGAGCAGTACTTC.

The rearrangement joins TRBV9 to TRBJ1-3; no reliable D call. With 0 bases removed from V and 6 bases from J, the gap between germline ends came to 13 bases. The CDR3 covers 15 residues. The V gene's germline CDR1 is SGDLS and CDR2 YYNGEE. This CDR3 reads CASSVGPGRKNTIYF. CDR3 nucleotides: TGTGCCAGCAGCGTAGGACCCGGCAGGAAAAACACCATATATTTT.

The CDR3 DNA sequence: TGCGCCAGCAGCTCCGGGACTAGCGAAGGAGAATACAATGAGCAGTTCTTC. Its translation: CASSSGTSEGEYNEQFF. The chain has TRBV5-1 and TRBJ2-1, with 10 bases fitting TRBD2. The germline V gene encodes CDR1 SGHRS and CDR2 YFSETQ. V lost 3 bases and J lost 4; bases outside the gene matches: 10. The CDR3 consists of 17 residues.

V usage is TRBV19 and J usage is TRBJ2-7; TRBD1 aligns across 9 bases. Germline V CDR1 and CDR2: LNHDA, SQIVND (reference sequence). The CDR3 extends over 15 amino acids. V shed 1 base and J 2 bases; nucleotides not matched to a gene: 3. The CDR3 is CASSIAGTGTYEQYF. CDR3 nucleotides: TGTGCCAGTAGTATAGCTGGGACAGGGACCTACGAGCAGTACTTC.

The rearrangement links TRBV18 to TRBJ2-1; maybe TRBD1 (5 bases). V gave up 0 bases and J gave up 5 bases, with 11 bases separating them. The CDR3 is made up of 15 amino acids. Germline-derived CDR1 and CDR2 are KGHSH and LQKENI. The CDR3 protein is CASSPPLQVDNEQFF. The CDR3 DNA reads TGTGCCAGCTCACCACCGCTACAGGTGGACAATGAGCAGTTCTTC.

V and J are TRBV15 and TRBJ2-7; D ambiguous. CDR1 LNHNV and CDR2 YYDKDF come from the germline V gene (reference sequence). Trimming stripped 0 bases from V and 1 base from J, with 7 bases between. The CDR3 contains 14 residues. The CDR3 here is CATSREGRSYEQYF. In DNA, the CDR3 is TGTGCCACCAGCAGAGAGGGCAGATCCTACGAGCAGTACTTC.

The V and J genes are TRBV27 and TRBJ2-1; 8 bases agree with TRBD2. The CDR3 has 13 residues. The germline V gene has CDR1 MNHEY and CDR2 SMNVEV (reference sequence). J was trimmed by 6 bases and V by 8 bases; bases with no gene match: 6. The DNA of the CDR3 is TGTGCCAGCGGTCGGACTAGCCTCAATGAGCAGTTCTTC. This translates into CASGRTSLNEQFF.

Comment on this clone: Relative to the germline gene, one junction end is altered; a read error may explain this. Other DNA sequences from this sample encode an identical CDR3 as well. The chain links TRBV4-1 to TRBJ1-6, with D unresolved. The CDR3 is made up of 17 amino acids. Germline loops: CDR1 MGHRA, CDR2 YSYEKL. CDR3 protein: CASSQGGESSYNSPLHF. CDR3 DNA sequence: TGCGCCAGCAGCCAAGGTGGAGAGAGCTCCTATAATTCCCCCCTCCACTTT.

The count of this clone is one. The rearrangement links TRBV6-4 to TRBJ1-1, with D hard to call. Germline CDR1 and CDR2: MRHNA and SNTAGT. Trimming left V 2 bases short and J 5 bases short, with 21 bases between. The CDR3 has 17 amino acids. CDR3: CASSDGVSAAFVTEAFF. The CDR3, as DNA: TGTGCCAGCAGTGACGGAGTGTCGGCCGCCTTTGTGACTGAAGCTTTCTTT.

This rearrangement joins TRBV5-1 to TRBJ2-3; 9 bases fit TRBD2. V shed 0 bases and J 0 bases; nucleotides not matched to a gene: 8. The CDR3 is made up of 18 amino acids. Germline-derived CDR1 and CDR2 are SGHRS and YFSETQ. CDR3 sequence (DNA): TGCGCCAGCAGCTTGGTGGGGCTAGCGGGGCCTAGCACAGATACGCAGTATTTT. Its protein product is CASSLVGLAGPSTDTQYF. Filled out from reference TRBV5-1 and TRBJ2-3, the complete variable domain reads KAGVTQTPRYLIKTRGQQVTLSCSPISGHRSVSWYQQTPGQGLQFLFEYFSETQRNKGNFPGRFSGRQFSNSRSEMNVSTLELGDSALYLCASSLVGLAGPSTDTQYFGPGTRLTVL.

V usage is TRBV7-2 and J usage is TRBJ2-3; 10 nucleotides line up with TRBD2. CDR1 is SGHTA and CDR2 is FQGNSA in the germline V gene. The CDR3 loop spans 16 amino acids. V was pared by 4 bases and J by 4 bases, with 8 bases of the junction left unmatched. The chain's CDR3 is CASSSPGLAFSDTQYF. The CDR3 nucleotides read TGTGCCAGCAGCTCCCCGGGACTAGCGTTCTCAGATACGCAGTATTTT.

The chain couples TRBV7-8 to TRBJ2-7; D is perhaps TRBD1 (6 bases). CDR1 and CDR2 from the germline V gene are SGHVS and FQNEAQ. The V gene lost 3 bases and the J gene lost 2 bases, with 14 bases spanning the gap. The CDR3 contains 15 residues. Here the CDR3 DNA reads TGTGCCAGCAGCTTGGCGACAGGACCACCCTACGAGCAGTACTTC. Encoded protein: CASSLATGPPYEQYF.